The rows below give T cell receptor beta chains drawn from one sample of a study of blood T cell repertoires in COVID-19. The table came from immunoSEQ multiplex PCR; TCRdb's copy has only in-frame clones and leaves some out. The sample records some 58,000 clones, roughly 84% being singletons. Input material: peripheral blood. Every receptor here comes from a man in his fifties or sixties with active COVID-19. CDR3s include the opening cysteine and the closing phenylalanine or tryptophan. D genes are given only for firm matches. The size of a clone is reported for some rows only, either as once, few or many, or as a class for expanded clones.

>.|TRBV13|.|TRBJ2-1
TGTGCCAGCAGCTCCTCCAGGGTCTTCGGCAATGAGCAGTTCTTC
CASSSSRVFGNEQFF
>.|TRBV4-3|.|TRBJ2-3
TGCGCCAGCAGCCAAGATCCACAGTCTAGCACAGATACGCAGTATTTT
CASSQDPQSSTDTQYF
>.|TRBV12-3/TRBV12-4|.|TRBJ1-2
TGTGCCAGCAGTTGGAGGAAGGAGGATGGCTACACCTTC
CASSWRKEDGYTF
>.|TRBV29-1|TRBD1|TRBJ1-1
TGCAGCGTTGCGGAGACAGGGGTGACTGAAGCTTTCTTT
CSVAETGVTEAFF
>few|TRBV28|TRBD2|TRBJ2-7
TGTGCCAGCAGTTTGGCTAGCGGGTTTATCTACGAGCAGTACTTC
CASSLASGFIYEQYF
>.|TRBV18|.|TRBJ2-3
TGTGCCAGCTCACCAGGACTGGATGCTTTTGATACGCAGTATTTT
CASSPGLDAFDTQYF
>.|TRBV4-3|.|TRBJ2-6
TGCGCCAGCAGTCCCCATGGAGCATCTGGGGCCAACGTCCTGACTTTC
CASSPHGASGANVLTF
>.|TRBV18|TRBD1|TRBJ1-1
TGTGCCAGCTCACCCACAGGGGGCGCGGAAGCTTTCTTT
CASSPTGGAEAFF
>.|TRBV4-2|TRBD2|TRBJ2-3
TGTGCCAGCAGCCAGATAACTAGCGGGGGGGCGCAGTATTTT
CASSQITSGGAQYF
>once|TRBV28|.|TRBJ1-2
TGTGCCAGCAACACATACGAACAGTATGGCTATGGCTACACCTTC
CASNTYEQYGYGYTF
>.|TRBV19|TRBD2|TRBJ2-2
TGTGCCAGTAGTATAGGCGCTAGCGGGTCCGGGGAGCTGTTTTTT
CASSIGASGSGELFF
>.|TRBV10-2|.|TRBJ2-5
TGCGCCAGCAGTGAGACTAGCCAAGAGACCCAGTACTTC
CASSETSQETQYF
>.|TRBV18|.|TRBJ1-2
TGTGCCAGCTCACCACTATTCGACAGCAGGGCCGATGGCTACACCTTC
CASSPLFDSRADGYTF
>once|TRBV6-4|.|TRBJ1-1
TGTGCCAGCAGTGACACGAGCATGAACACTGAAGCTTTCTTT
CASSDTSMNTEAFF
>few|TRBV2|.|TRBJ1-5
TGTGCCAGCAGTGTGGAGAGGGGCAATCAGCCCCAGCATTTT
CASSVERGNQPQHF
>.|TRBV13|TRBD2|TRBJ2-1
TGTGCCAGCACGACTAGCGGGGGGGCCAGTGAGCAGTTCTTC
CASTTSGGASEQFF
>.|TRBV3-1/TRBV3-2|TRBD2|TRBJ2-3
TGTGCCAGCAGCCCGGGACTAACCCAGGCCGGTACGCAGTATTTT
CASSPGLTQAGTQYF
>many|TRBV27|.|TRBJ1-3
TGTGCCAGCAGTCCACCGGGAGGAAACACCATATATTTT
CASSPPGGNTIYF
>.|TRBV7-2|.|TRBJ2-1
TGTGCCAGCAGCCCACGGACAAGCTCCTACAATGAGCAGTTCTTC
CASSPRTSSYNEQFF
>.|TRBV5-1|TRBD2|TRBJ2-1
TGCGCCAGCAGCTCGCCGGGACTAGCGGGAGGAAGATACAATGAGCAGTTCTTC
CASSSPGLAGGRYNEQFF
>.|TRBV28|.|TRBJ1-5
TGTGCCAGCAGGGACGGACAGATCTACAGACCCCAGCATTTT
CASRDGQIYRPQHF
>.|TRBV28|TRBD1|TRBJ2-7
TGTGCCAGCAGTTCCGTCGGACAGGGGGAAGGTGAGCAGTACTTC
CASSSVGQGEGEQYF
>.|TRBV6-5|.|TRBJ1-2
TGTGCCAGCAGTTACTCGGGGGGGGCTGGGACCTTC
CASSYSGGAGTF
>.|TRBV5-4|TRBD1|TRBJ2-6
TGTGCCAGCAGCCTACCCCCGGGACAGAGCTCTGGGGCCAACGTCCTGACTTTC
CASSLPPGQSSGANVLTF
>.|TRBV19|.|TRBJ2-1
TGTGCCAGTAGTAAATATAGCGTCAATGAGCAGTTCTTC
CASSKYSVNEQFF
>.|TRBV29-1|.|TRBJ2-3
TGCAGCGCCTCAAACAGGGACACAGATACGCAGTATTTT
CSASNRDTDTQYF
>.|TRBV14|.|TRBJ1-2
TGTGCCAGCAGCCAAACTAGAAACTATGGCTACACCTTC
CASSQTRNYGYTF
>.|TRBV6-5|.|TRBJ1-1
TGTGCCAGTATGATACAGGGACCACCAACTGAAGCTTTCTTT
CASMIQGPPTEAFF
>once|TRBV29-1|TRBD1|TRBJ2-2
TGCAGCGCCCGGACAGGATCGGACGGGGAGCTGTTTTTT
CSARTGSDGELFF
>.|TRBV5-1|.|TRBJ1-3
TGCGCCAGCAGCTTGGGGGCAGCCAACTCTGGAAACACCATATATTTT
CASSLGAANSGNTIYF
>few|TRBV4-3|TRBD2|TRBJ2-1
TGCGCCAGCAGCCAATACCTAGCGGGAGTTGGAAGTTCCTACAATGAGCAGTTCTTC
CASSQYLAGVGSSYNEQFF
>.|TRBV3-1/TRBV3-2|.|TRBJ2-4
TGTGCCAGCAGCCGGGATCGAAAGGGGGAAAACATTCAGTACTTC
CASSRDRKGENIQYF
>.|TRBV24-1|.|TRBJ2-3
TGTGCCACCAGTGACCCCGCTCAGGCGAATACGCAGTATTTT
CATSDPAQANTQYF
>once|TRBV11-3|.|TRBJ2-1
TGTGCCAGCAGCCCCTCCCGAGGGAATGAGCAGTTCTTC
CASSPSRGNEQFF
>.|TRBV28|TRBD2|TRBJ2-7
TGTGCCAGCAGTTTACCGGCGGGCGGGGGAAAGAGCGAGCAGTACTTC
CASSLPAGGGKSEQYF
>.|TRBV7-3|.|TRBJ2-5
TGTGCCAGCAGCTTAACGGTGGGCGAGGGAGGGGGAGAGACCCAGTACTTC
CASSLTVGEGGGETQYF
>.|TRBV5-1|.|TRBJ1-1
TGCGCCAGCAGCGTACAGGCTGGGGCCACTGAAGCTTTCTTT
CASSVQAGATEAFF
>.|TRBV5-1|TRBD1|TRBJ2-3
TGCGCCAGCAGGTCCGGGACAGGGGGTCGGGCAGATACGCAGTATTTT
CASRSGTGGRADTQYF
>.|TRBV10-3|.|TRBJ2-7
TGTGCCATCAAGTCTGGGCTACACTACGAGCAGTACTTC
CAIKSGLHYEQYF
>once|TRBV9|TRBD2|TRBJ2-4
TGTGCCAGCAGCGTAACGGCGGGAGGGCCGGGGGACATTCAGTACTTC
CASSVTAGGPGDIQYF
>.|TRBV28|TRBD1|TRBJ2-5
TGTGCCAGCAGTCCTCCAGGGGGTCTCCGGGAGACCCAGTACTTC
CASSPPGGLRETQYF
>.|TRBV19|.|TRBJ1-1
TGTGCCAGTAGGGCCCAGGGAGGTTCTGAAGCTTTCTTT
CASRAQGGSEAFF
>.|TRBV9|TRBD2|TRBJ2-2
TGTGCCAGCAGCCACTATAGCGGGGCGAAGGAGGGGGAGCTGTTTTTT
CASSHYSGAKEGELFF
>.|TRBV28|.|TRBJ1-1
TGTGCCAGCATGTCCGGAGGGGACACTGAAGCTTTCTTT
CASMSGGDTEAFF
>.|TRBV19|TRBD1|TRBJ1-5
TGTGCCAGTAGTATACTGCAGGACAGGTTGGATCAGCCCCAGCATTTT
CASSILQDRLDQPQHF
>.|TRBV5-1|.|TRBJ1-5
TGCGCCAGCAGCTTGGCCAGGGATGGCAATCAGCCCCAGCATTTT
CASSLARDGNQPQHF
>.|TRBV4-1|.|TRBJ2-1
TGCGCCAGCAGCCAAGTGTCTAGCGCTTCGTACAATGAGCAGTTCTTC
CASSQVSSASYNEQFF
>.|TRBV9|TRBD2|TRBJ2-1
TGTGCCAGCAGCCGGACTAGCGGGTTGGACTACTACAATGAGCAGTTCTTC
CASSRTSGLDYYNEQFF
>.|TRBV7-9|TRBD1|TRBJ2-5
TGTGCCAGCAGCTTAAGAGGGACAGGGGAAGAGACCCAGTACTTC
CASSLRGTGEETQYF
>.|TRBV29-1|.|TRBJ1-1
TGCAGCGTTGACAGGGCCAAGATGAACACTGAAGCTTTCTTT
CSVDRAKMNTEAFF
>.|TRBV9|.|TRBJ1-1
TGTGCCAGCAGCCAGACATCCCGAGTAATGAACACTGAAGCTTTCTTT
CASSQTSRVMNTEAFF
>.|TRBV6-2/TRBV6-3|TRBD1|TRBJ1-1
TGTGCCAGCACCCCGCGGGGACAGGGGTGGTTGAACACTGAAGCTTTCTTT
CASTPRGQGWLNTEAFF
>.|TRBV5-1|TRBD1|TRBJ1-2
TGCGCCAGCAGCTCGACCAGAGGACAGGGGTTCGGCTATGGCTACACCTTC
CASSSTRGQGFGYGYTF
>.|TRBV9|.|TRBJ1-3
TGTGCCAGCAGCGTAGGCGGGGAGACTGGAAACACCATATATTTT
CASSVGGETGNTIYF